The 2 T cell receptor beta chains in this list originate from one sample, sequenced in a study of graft-versus-host responses after intestinal transplantation. Only in-frame clones appear in the TCRdb table, and some are missing; sequencing was by immunoSEQ multiplex PCR. The sample holds about 98,000 clones, approximately 85% seen once. The input for sequencing was PBMCs, taken 255 days after intestinal transplant. The receptors here all came from a human patient who received an intestinal transplant, so some T cells may come from the graft donor.

The chain carries TRBV19 and TRBJ1-1; the D gene is possibly TRBD1 (6 bases). The V end was cut by 8 bases, the J end by 5 bases, with 18 bases between. Germline V gene data show CDR1 as LNHDA and CDR2 as SQIVND (reference sequence). The CDR3 is 14 amino acids. The CDR3 spells CASFPGHRTTEAFF. The DNA of the CDR3 is TGTGCCAGTTTCCCGGGACACCGAACAACTGAAGCTTTCTTT.

This sequence joins TRBV11-2 and TRBJ1-5; D might be TRBD1 (5 bases). Germline loops: CDR1 SGHAT, CDR2 FQNNGV. Trimming took 5 bases from V and 1 from J, leaving 18 bases between them. The CDR3 has 17 amino acids. The DNA of the CDR3 is TGTGCCAGCAGCCCTGGGCCAGGGCAGGGAAGCAATCAGCCCCAGCATTTT. Its translation: CASSPGPGQGSNQPQHF.